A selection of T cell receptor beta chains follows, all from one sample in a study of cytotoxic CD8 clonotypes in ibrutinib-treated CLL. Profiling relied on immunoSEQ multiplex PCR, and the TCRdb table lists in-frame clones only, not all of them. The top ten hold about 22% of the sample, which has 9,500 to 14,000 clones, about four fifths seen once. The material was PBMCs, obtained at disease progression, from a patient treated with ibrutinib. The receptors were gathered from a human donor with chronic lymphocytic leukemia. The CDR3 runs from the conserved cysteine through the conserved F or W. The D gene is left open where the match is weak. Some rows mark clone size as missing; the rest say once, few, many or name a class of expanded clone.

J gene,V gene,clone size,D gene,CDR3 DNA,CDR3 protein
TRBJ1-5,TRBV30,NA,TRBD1,TGTGCCTGGAGTGTACGAGGGGGCGCGAGTCAGCCCCAGCATTTT,CAWSVRGGASQPQHF
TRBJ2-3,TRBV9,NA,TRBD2,TGTGCCAGCAGCGTAGTGGCGGGAGGCGCAGATACGCAGTATTTT,CASSVVAGGADTQYF
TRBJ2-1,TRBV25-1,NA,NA,TGTGCCAGCGCCCATGCTTCGAGGAGCTGGGATGAGCAGTTCTTC,CASAHASRSWDEQFF
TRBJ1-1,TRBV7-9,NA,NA,TGTGCCAGCAGCTTAGCCCCGCAGCGGGCTTTCTTT,CASSLAPQRAFF
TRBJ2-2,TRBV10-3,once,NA,TGTGCCACCTCGGACTTTAACACCGGGGAGCTGTTTTTT,CATSDFNTGELFF
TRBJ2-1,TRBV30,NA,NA,TGTGCCCGGAAAAATACGAATTCTTCCTACAATGAGCAGTTCTTC,CARKNTNSSYNEQFF
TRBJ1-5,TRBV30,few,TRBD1,TGTGCCTGGAGCACGACCCACAGGGGATTTCGGAATCAGCCCCAGCATTTT,CAWSTTHRGFRNQPQHF
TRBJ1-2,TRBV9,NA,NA,TGTGCCAGTCAGCGGGCTGGCTATGGCTACACCTTC,CASQRAGYGYTF
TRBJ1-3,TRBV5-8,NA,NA,TGTGCCAGCAGCCGGGACACAGCTCCTGGAAACACCATATATTTT,CASSRDTAPGNTIYF
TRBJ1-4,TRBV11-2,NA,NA,TGTGCCAGCAGCTTAGACCAAAATGAAAAACTGTTTTTT,CASSLDQNEKLFF
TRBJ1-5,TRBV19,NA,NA,TGTGCCAGTAGAGGTTCAGGGCGGAAACAACAGCCCCAGCATTTT,CASRGSGRKQQPQHF
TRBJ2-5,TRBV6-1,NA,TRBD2,TGTGCCAGCAGTGAAGCAAGGACTAGCGTAGGAGAGACCCAGTACTTC,CASSEARTSVGETQYF
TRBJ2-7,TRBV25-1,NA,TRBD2,TGTGCCAGCTCACGGACTAGCGCCACGAACGAGCAGTACTTC,CASSRTSATNEQYF
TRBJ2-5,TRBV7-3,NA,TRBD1,TGTGCCAGCAGCTTAGGGGACAGGGATTTGGAGACCCAGTACTTC,CASSLGDRDLETQYF
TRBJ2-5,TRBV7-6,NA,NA,TGTGCCAGCAGCCCCCGGCTAGCGCCTGACTTCGGGGAGACCCAGTACTTC,CASSPRLAPDFGETQYF
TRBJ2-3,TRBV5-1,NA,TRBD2,TGCGCCTTCTCCCTGGGGGTTACGGGAGGGCCCACAAATACGCAGTATTTT,CAFSLGVTGGPTNTQYF
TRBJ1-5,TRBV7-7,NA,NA,TGTGCTAGCAGCTTAGGGGCAAATCAGCCCCAGCATTTT,CASSLGANQPQHF
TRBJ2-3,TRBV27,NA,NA,TGTGCCAGCAGTTTAGGGGACAGCACAGATACGCAGTATTTT,CASSLGDSTDTQYF
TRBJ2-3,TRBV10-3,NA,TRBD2,TGTGCCATCAGTGACATGGCTAGCGGGAATGGAAATACGCAGTATTTT,CAISDMASGNGNTQYF
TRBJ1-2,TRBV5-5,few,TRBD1,TGTGCCAGCAGCTCATCACAGGGGTTTGGCTACACCTTC,CASSSSQGFGYTF
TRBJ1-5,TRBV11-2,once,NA,TGTGCCAGCAGCTTAGTTGGGGATCAGCCCCAGCATTTT,CASSLVGDQPQHF
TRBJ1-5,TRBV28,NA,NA,TGTGCCAGCCACGAGAATGGTTATAGCAATCAGCCCCAGCATTTT,CASHENGYSNQPQHF
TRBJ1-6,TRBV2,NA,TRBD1,TGTGCCAGCAGTGAAAGTATAGGGCAGGGGGTTTCACCCCTCCACTTT,CASSESIGQGVSPLHF
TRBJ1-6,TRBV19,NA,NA,TGTGCCAGTAGTCAAGCGGGATATAATTCACCCCTCCACTTT,CASSQAGYNSPLHF
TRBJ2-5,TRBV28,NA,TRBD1,TGTGCCAGCAGTTTACCTCGGAGCAGGGGGCAAGAGACCCAGTACTTC,CASSLPRSRGQETQYF
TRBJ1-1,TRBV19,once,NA,TGTGCCAGTAGTATGTTCGCGGGGCACCGGAGCACTGAAGCTTTCTTT,CASSMFAGHRSTEAFF
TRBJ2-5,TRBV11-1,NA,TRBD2,TGTGCCAGCAGCCACCGGGAGGACCCGTACCAAGAGACCCAGTACTTC,CASSHREDPYQETQYF